These T cell receptor beta chains were read from a single sample in a study of blood T cell repertoires in COVID-19. Sequencing used immunoSEQ multiplex PCR; TCRdb keeps in-frame clones, though not all of them. The sample contains 100,000 or so clones, around 87% of which appear only once. Material for sequencing was peripheral blood. The receptors were gathered from a human donor in a cohort sampled during active COVID-19. CDR3s include the opening cysteine and the closing phenylalanine or tryptophan. A D gene is named only where the DNA matches it firmly. Part of the rows lack a size; the others show once, few, many or a class for expanded clones.

J gene,V gene,D gene,CDR3 length,clone size,CDR3 protein,CDR3 DNA
TRBJ2-1,TRBV3-1/TRBV3-2,.,12,.,CASSTDSNEQFF,TGTGCCAGCAGTACAGATTCCAATGAGCAGTTCTTC
TRBJ1-3,TRBV24-1,TRBD1,17,.,CATSDSTGAVEGNTIYF,TGTGCCACCAGTGATTCGACAGGGGCCGTAGAAGGAAACACCATATATTTT
TRBJ2-5,TRBV7-2,.,15,.,CASSLVSGFQETQYF,TGTGCCAGCAGCTTGGTTTCGGGATTCCAAGAGACCCAGTACTTC
TRBJ2-4,TRBV4-1,.,15,.,CASSPGEGNKNIQYF,TGCGCCAGCAGCCCCGGAGAAGGAAACAAAAACATTCAGTACTTC
TRBJ1-2,TRBV7-6,.,11,.,CASTENYGYTF,TGTGCCAGCACGGAGAACTATGGCTACACCTTC
TRBJ2-3,TRBV7-2,.,14,.,CASSPVSGTDTQYF,TGTGCCAGCAGCCCCGTTAGCGGCACAGATACGCAGTATTTT
TRBJ1-1,TRBV7-9,TRBD1,14,once,CASSYGQGRTEAFF,TGTGCCAGCAGCTACGGACAGGGCCGGACTGAAGCTTTCTTT
TRBJ2-7,TRBV21-1,.,14,.,CASSSSGTSYEQYF,TGTGCCAGCAGCTCTTCCGGGACTAGCTACGAGCAGTACTTC
TRBJ2-1,TRBV19,TRBD2,15,once,CASSFGLAGYNEQFF,TGTGCCAGTAGTTTCGGGCTAGCGGGGTACAATGAGCAGTTCTTC
TRBJ2-7,TRBV27,.,13,.,CASSLSGVGEQYF,TGTGCCAGCAGCCTTTCGGGGGTGGGGGAGCAGTACTTC
TRBJ2-4,TRBV4-1,.,15,.,CASSQDRGAKNIQYF,TGCGCCAGCAGCCAAGATAGAGGGGCCAAAAACATTCAGTACTTC
TRBJ2-1,TRBV9,TRBD2,15,.,CASSGVSGIMGEQFF,TGTGCCAGCAGCGGGGTAAGCGGGATCATGGGTGAGCAGTTCTTC
TRBJ1-2,TRBV7-9,TRBD1,18,.,CASTHPPGGLLGDYGYTF,TGTGCCAGCACCCACCCCCCAGGGGGCCTCCTGGGTGACTATGGCTACACCTTC
TRBJ1-1,TRBV4-1,.,13,.,CASSPTVNTEAFF,TGCGCCAGCAGCCCCACAGTGAACACTGAAGCTTTCTTT
TRBJ2-5,TRBV7-2,.,13,.,CASSLFPPQTQYF,TGTGCCAGCAGCTTATTTCCTCCTCAGACCCAGTACTTC
TRBJ2-1,TRBV9,TRBD2,16,.,CASSVYASGGYNEQFF,TGTGCCAGCAGCGTTTATGCTAGCGGGGGATACAATGAGCAGTTCTTC
TRBJ2-7,TRBV10-2,TRBD2,14,.,CASIPPSGGYEQYF,TGCGCCAGCATACCCCCTAGCGGAGGCTACGAGCAGTACTTC
TRBJ1-5,TRBV19,TRBD1,16,.,CASSTYGTGLNQPQHF,TGTGCCAGTAGTACCTATGGGACAGGGTTAAATCAGCCCCAGCATTTT
TRBJ1-5,TRBV28,.,11,few,CASSFREPQHF,TGTGCCAGCAGTTTTCGTGAGCCCCAGCATTTT
TRBJ1-3,TRBV5-4,TRBD1,16,.,CASSFTGTVSGNTIYF,TGTGCCAGCTCTTTCACCGGGACAGTCTCTGGAAACACCATATATTTT
TRBJ1-2,TRBV5-5,.,13,.,CASSRQAVYGYTF,TGTGCCAGCAGCCGTCAGGCAGTCTATGGCTACACCTTC
TRBJ1-1,TRBV7-3,.,13,.,CASSFSVNTEAFF,TGTGCCAGCAGCTTTTCCGTTAACACTGAAGCTTTCTTT
TRBJ2-5,TRBV11-3,TRBD2,16,.,CASSFGGGGLEETQYF,TGTGCCAGCAGCTTCGGCGGGGGTGGACTCGAAGAGACCCAGTACTTC